These 17 T cell receptor beta chains were all obtained from the same sample, sequenced in a study of early T cells in non-severe SARS-CoV-2 infection. Each CDR3 protein is one row after TCRdb ran MiXCR on the 5' RACE reads. The sample records 35,000 to 50,000 distinct CDR3 sequences, about 23% being singletons. Sample: whole blood, taken at baseline. These receptors came from an adult who was a healthcare worker with PCR-confirmed SARS-CoV-2 infection or an uninfected control (not recorded which).

This clonotype has just a few counts. The CDR3: CASKGRVFSWTEAFF. The CDR3 DNA reads as TGTGCCAGCAAGGGGAGGGTCTTTTCCTGGACTGAAGCTTTCTTT. The chain uses TRBV2 and TRBJ1-1; possibly TRBD1 for D (5 bases). The CDR3 has 15 residues. The ends were cut back, 7 bases at V and 5 bases at J, with 20 bases in the middle. Per the germline V gene, CDR1 is SNHLY and CDR2 is FYNNEI.

The J gene is TRBJ2-7, the V gene TRBV18; D call uncertain. Germline V gives CDR1 KGHSH, CDR2 LQKENI. The CDR3 loop spans 15 amino acids. With 2 bases removed from V and 2 bases from J, the gap between germline ends came to 13 bases. The CDR3 is CASSPYTSLPYEQYF. The CDR3 region has the DNA TGTGCCAGCTCACCATACACTTCCTTGCCCTACGAGCAGTACTTC.

This clonotype was seen only a few times. CDR3 bases: TGCGCCAGCAGTACAGTAGGCCCGGACACTGAAGCTTTCTTT. This sequence encodes CASSTVGPDTEAFF. J is TRBJ1-1 and V is TRBV5-1; D gene uncertain. This CDR3 spans 14 amino acids. Trimming removed 5 bases from V and 3 bases from J, with 14 bases in between. CDR1 and CDR2 from the germline V gene are SGHRS and YFSETQ.

This clonotype was seen a handful of times. V usage is TRBV10-2 and J usage is TRBJ2-7; a possible D gene is TRBD1 (5 bases). CDR1 is WSHSY, CDR2 SAAADI, per germline. With 10 bases removed from V and 5 bases from J, the gap between germline ends came to 18 bases. The CDR3 runs to 13 residues. The CDR3 loop reads CATTLGARNEQYF. The DNA for the CDR3 is TGCGCCACCACCCTAGGGGCGCGGAACGAGCAGTACTTC.

The CDR3 loop is CASSTLAGATSGTDTQYF. The CDR3 nucleotides are TGTGCCAGCAGCACCTTAGCGGGAGCCACCTCTGGCACAGATACGCAGTATTTT. The chain is built from TRBV5-4 and TRBJ2-3; 9 nucleotides line up with TRBD2. This CDR3 has 18 amino acids. The J segment lost 1 base and the V segment lost 4 bases, leaving 13 bases of the junction unmatched. Germline CDR1 is SGHNT and CDR2 is YYREEE (reference sequence).

In its sample, this clonotype was seen a few times. The genes are TRBV3-1 and TRBJ2-7; 7 bases align to TRBD2. Germline V lookup: CDR1 LGHDT, CDR2 YNNKEL (reference sequence). The CDR3 spans 13 residues. V dropped 2 bases and J dropped 7; count of bases not matched to a gene: 5. The CDR3 DNA follows: TGTGCCAGCAGCCAATACAGAGCGGGGGAGCAGTACTTC. The encoded protein is CASSQYRAGEQYF.

This chain joins TRBV5-5 and TRBJ1-1, with TRBD1 identical over 9 bases. The J segment lost 2 bases and the V segment lost 3 bases, leaving 8 bases of the junction unmatched. This CDR3 has 16 residues. Germline lookup yields CDR1 SGHKS and CDR2 YYEKEE (reference sequence). The chain's CDR3 is CASSSRPGQGNTEAFF. The CDR3 DNA reads as TGTGCCAGCAGCTCACGCCCGGGACAGGGAAACACTGAAGCTTTCTTT.

This clonotype was detected ten times or more. The V gene is TRBV12-3 or TRBV12-4, the J gene TRBJ2-5, with D perhaps given as TRBD1 or TRBD2 (6 bases each). V lost 6 bases and J 3 bases, leaving 14 bases between the germline ends. This CDR3 region has 14 residues. Here the CDR3 reads CASSAGHREETQYF. The CDR3 DNA reads TGTGCCAGCAGCGCGGGACACCGAGAAGAGACCCAGTACTTC.

This rearrangement joins TRBV5-1 to TRBJ1-1; no definite D call. V was pared by 4 bases and J by 1 base, with 8 bases between. Germline V gene data show CDR1 as SGHRS and CDR2 as YFSETQ. This CDR3 has 13 residues. The CDR3 spells CASSPWENTEAFF. CDR3 nucleotides: TGCGCCAGCAGCCCCTGGGAGAACACTGAAGCTTTCTTT.

The chain is built from TRBV18 and TRBJ1-2; 7 positions match TRBD1. CDR1 is KGHSH, CDR2 LQKENI, per germline. The CDR3 is made up of 15 amino acids. Trimming removed 3 bases from V and 5 bases from J; junction bases left unmatched: 9. The CDR3 sequence: CASSPRPGQLYGYTF. The DNA for the CDR3 is TGTGCCAGCTCACCGAGACCGGGACAGCTGTATGGCTACACCTTC.

The V call is TRBV6-6, the J call TRBJ1-6, with D perhaps TRBD1 (6 bases). V dropped 5 bases and J dropped 6 bases, with 11 bases sitting between them. Per the germline V gene, CDR1 is MNHNY and CDR2 is SVGAGI (reference sequence). This CDR3 has 14 amino acids. In nucleotides, the CDR3 is TGTGCCAGCAGTCATACAGGGATTAATTCACCCCTCCACTTT. Its translation is CASSHTGINSPLHF.

The chain joins TRBV18 to TRBJ2-5; D may correspond to TRBD1 or TRBD2 (5 bases each). In germline, CDR1 is KGHSH, CDR2 LQKENI. The CDR3 has 12 residues. Trimming cost V 3 bases and J 4 bases, with 6 bases left between them. The CDR3 DNA follows: TGTGCCAGCTCACCTGGGGGAGAGACCCAGTACTTC. Its translation is CASSPGGETQYF.

V and J are TRBV11-3 and TRBJ2-6, with D perhaps matching TRBD2 (6 bases). CDR1 SGHNT and CDR2 YENEEA come from the germline V gene. The CDR3 totals 15 residues. Trimming took 1 base from V and 4 from J, leaving 8 bases between them. CDR3 bases: TGTGCCAGCAGCTTAGGCGGGACCGGGGCCAACGTCCTGACTTTC. Translating gives CASSLGGTGANVLTF.

This clonotype was detected only a few times. The rearrangement links TRBV7-2 to TRBJ1-3, with D unresolved. Per the germline V gene, CDR1 is SGHTA and CDR2 is FQGNSA. Between the trimmed V and J ends, which lost 1 base and 0 bases, there was a span of 10 bases. The CDR3 spans 16 residues. Here the CDR3 DNA reads TGTGCCAGCAGCTTAGACCCGCCTTACTCTGGAAACACCATATATTTT. It encodes CASSLDPPYSGNTIYF.

This clonotype has a handful of counts. This chain uses TRBV6-5 with TRBJ2-7; D might be TRBD2 (5 bases). The CDR3 length is 14 residues. The germline CDR1 and CDR2 sequences are MNHEY and SVGAGI. V was cut by 4 bases and J by 0 bases, with 10 bases left in between. The CDR3 DNA follows: TGTGCCAGCAGTTCGTCTGGGAGCTCCTACGAGCAGTACTTC. This translates into CASSSSGSSYEQYF.

This clonotype came up a few times. This sequence joins TRBV24-1 and TRBJ2-1; D remains ambiguous. CDR1 is KGHDR, CDR2 SFDVKD, per germline. V lost 2 bases and J 7 bases, leaving 8 bases between the germline ends. This CDR3 has 13 amino acids. In nucleotides, the CDR3 is TGTGCCACCAGTGATTCTGGTTGGAATGAGCAGTTCTTC. This gives the protein CATSDSGWNEQFF.

Relative to its sample, this clonotype is medium-sized. This chain links TRBV10-2 with TRBJ2-2; D gene uncertain. This CDR3 is 13 amino acids long. Germline V gene sequence: CDR1 WSHSY, CDR2 SAAADI. The CDR3 DNA reads TGCGCTCATCAGAATCAGAACACCGGGGAGCTGTTTTTT. Translation: CAHQNQNTGELFF.